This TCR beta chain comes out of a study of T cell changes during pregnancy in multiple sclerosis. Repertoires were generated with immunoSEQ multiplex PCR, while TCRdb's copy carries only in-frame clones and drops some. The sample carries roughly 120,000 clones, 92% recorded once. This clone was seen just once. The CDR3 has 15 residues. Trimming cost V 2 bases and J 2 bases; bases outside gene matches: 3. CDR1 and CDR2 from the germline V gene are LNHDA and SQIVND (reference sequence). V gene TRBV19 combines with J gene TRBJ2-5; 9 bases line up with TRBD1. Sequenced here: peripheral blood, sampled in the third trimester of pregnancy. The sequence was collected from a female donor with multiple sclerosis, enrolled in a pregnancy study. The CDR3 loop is CASSIRQGVQETQYF. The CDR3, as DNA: TGTGCCAGTAGTATAAGACAGGGGGTACAAGAGACCCAGTACTTC.